This T cell receptor beta chain was sequenced during a study of OX40 agonist ivuxolimab in advanced cancers. The length of the CDR3 is 15 residues. Germline values: CDR1 SGHAT, CDR2 FQNNGV. Trimming took off 4 bases at V and 2 bases at J, with 15 bases between the two ends. The repertoire was sequenced with immunoSEQ multiplex PCR; TCRdb's copy has only in-frame clones and lacks some. The table lists approximately 44,000 clones, approximately 86% of them singletons. The TCR originated in an adult with an advanced solid tumor such as melanoma, head and neck, liver or kidney cancer. This sample comprised CD4+ or CD8+ T cells sorted from blood, obtained in a trial of the OX40 agonist ivuxolimab. V is TRBV11-2 and J is TRBJ2-7, with unresolved D. In DNA, the CDR3 is TGTGCCAGCAGCTCCTCCTCGGGTGCCCCCTACGAGCAGTACTTC. Its protein is CASSSSSGAPYEQYF.